The next 7 T cell receptor beta chains were all read from a single sample in a study of control samples from healthy donors and cancer patients. Sequencing used immunoSEQ multiplex PCR; TCRdb keeps in-frame clones, though not all of them. The table has 100,000 to 150,000 clones, approximately 92% seen once; the top ten hold less than 7%. Source material: blood. These receptors were taken from a man aged 18 to 29 in good health.

V and J are TRBV25-1 and TRBJ2-1; D may match TRBD1 or TRBD2 (5 bases each). The V gene lost 4 bases and the J gene lost 3 bases, with 10 bases spanning the gap. This CDR3 spans 14 amino acids. Germline V gene sequence: CDR1 MGHDK, CDR2 SYGVNS. DNA for the CDR3: TGTGCCAGCAGTGCCGGGACGGACTACAATGAGCAGTTCTTC. Residues: CASSAGTDYNEQFF.

The chain combines TRBV9 with TRBJ1-4, with TRBD1 as a possible D gene (6 bases). Trimming took 0 bases from V and 3 from J, leaving 9 bases between them. Germline V CDR1 and CDR2: SGDLS, YYNGEE. The length of the CDR3 is 15 residues. CDR3 loop: CASSVGQVPNEKLFF. CDR3 DNA: TGTGCCAGCAGCGTAGGACAGGTCCCTAATGAAAAACTGTTTTTT.

The rearrangement uses TRBV12-3 or TRBV12-4 and TRBJ1-5; the D gene is possibly TRBD1 (5 bases). The CDR3 is made up of 12 amino acids. V was pared by 5 bases and J by 7 bases, with 9 bases between. CDR3 sequence (DNA): TGTGCCAGCAGTCCTCGGGGGCAGCCCCAGCATTTT. It specifies CASSPRGQPQHF.

This chain uses TRBV4-1 with TRBJ2-5; D remains unclear. CDR3 length: 15 residues. CDR1 is MGHRA and CDR2 is YSYEKL in the germline V gene. The ends were cut back, 0 bases at V and 1 base at J, with 9 bases in the middle. In nucleotides, the CDR3 is TGCGCCAGCAGCCAAGATGGGTGGATCCAAGAGACCCAGTACTTC. It translates to CASSQDGWIQETQYF.

This clone occurred once. The V call is TRBV4-1, the J call TRBJ1-2; 8 positions agree with TRBD1. The germline gives CDR1 MGHRA, CDR2 YSYEKL. The CDR3 sequence is 14 residues long. The V segment lost 3 bases and the J segment 8 bases; nucleotides outside the gene matches: 8. CDR3 coding DNA: TGCGCCAGCAGCCAGCCTATACAGGGGGTAGGCTACACCTTC. Amino acids: CASSQPIQGVGYTF.

This chain links TRBV5-1 with TRBJ2-3, with 8 bases that match TRBD2. The ends lost 0 bases at V and 2 bases at J; junction bases unmatched: 8. The CDR3 contains 17 residues. CDR1 SGHRS and CDR2 YFSETQ come from the germline V gene. The CDR3 bases are TGCGCCAGCAGCTTGGACCGGGGGGGATTCGACACAGATACGCAGTATTTT. Translation: CASSLDRGGFDTDTQYF.

This sequence joins TRBV4-1 and TRBJ2-7; TRBD2 matches 8 bases. Germline CDR1 is MGHRA and CDR2 is YSYEKL. The V gene end was trimmed by 3 bases and the J gene end by 4 bases; junction bases not matched to a gene: 5. CDR3 length: 14 amino acids. CDR3 residues: CASSHHTSGYEQYF. CDR3 nucleotide sequence: TGCGCCAGCAGCCACCACACTAGCGGTTACGAGCAGTACTTC.